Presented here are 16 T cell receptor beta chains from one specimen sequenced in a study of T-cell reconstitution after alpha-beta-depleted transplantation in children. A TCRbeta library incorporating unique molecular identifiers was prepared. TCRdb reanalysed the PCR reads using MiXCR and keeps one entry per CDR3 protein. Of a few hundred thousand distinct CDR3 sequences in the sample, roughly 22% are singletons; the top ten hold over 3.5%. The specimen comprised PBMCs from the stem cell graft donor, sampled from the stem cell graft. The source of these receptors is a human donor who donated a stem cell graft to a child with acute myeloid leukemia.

The DNA of the CDR3 is TGTGCCAGCAGTGTGGACAGGGCGGTCACCGGGGAGCTGTTTTTT. Its translation: CASSVDRAVTGELFF. The V call is TRBV2, the J call TRBJ2-2; 8 nucleotides align to TRBD1. This CDR3 comprises 15 residues. The V segment lost 4 bases and the J segment 4 bases; nucleotides outside the gene matches: 5. Germline V gives CDR1 SNHLY, CDR2 FYNNEI.

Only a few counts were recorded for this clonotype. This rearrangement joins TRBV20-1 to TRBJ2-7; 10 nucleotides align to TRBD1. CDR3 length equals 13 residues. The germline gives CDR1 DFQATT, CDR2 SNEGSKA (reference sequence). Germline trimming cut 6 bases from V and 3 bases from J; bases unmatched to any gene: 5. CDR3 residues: CSATGTGDYEQYF. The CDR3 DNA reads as TGCAGTGCAACCGGGACAGGGGACTACGAGCAGTACTTC.

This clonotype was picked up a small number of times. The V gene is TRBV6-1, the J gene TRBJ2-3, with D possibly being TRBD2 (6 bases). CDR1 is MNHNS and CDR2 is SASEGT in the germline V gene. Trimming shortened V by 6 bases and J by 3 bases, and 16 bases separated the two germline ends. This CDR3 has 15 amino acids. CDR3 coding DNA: TGTGCCAGCAGCCGTGAAAGGGGAGGTACAGATACGCAGTATTTT. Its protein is CASSRERGGTDTQYF.

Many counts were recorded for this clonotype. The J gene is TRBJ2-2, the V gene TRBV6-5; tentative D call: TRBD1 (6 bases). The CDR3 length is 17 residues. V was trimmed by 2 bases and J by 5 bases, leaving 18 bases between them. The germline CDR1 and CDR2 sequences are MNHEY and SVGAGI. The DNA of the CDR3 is TGTGCCAGCAGTTACGTTACAGGGCGCCTCGGGACCGGGGAGCTGTTTTTT. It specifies CASSYVTGRLGTGELFF.

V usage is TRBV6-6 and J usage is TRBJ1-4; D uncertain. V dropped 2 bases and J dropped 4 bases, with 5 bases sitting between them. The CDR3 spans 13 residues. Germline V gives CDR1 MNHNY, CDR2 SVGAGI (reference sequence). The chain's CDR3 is CASSYVDNEKLFF. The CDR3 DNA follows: TGTGCCAGCAGTTACGTGGATAATGAAAAACTGTTTTTT.

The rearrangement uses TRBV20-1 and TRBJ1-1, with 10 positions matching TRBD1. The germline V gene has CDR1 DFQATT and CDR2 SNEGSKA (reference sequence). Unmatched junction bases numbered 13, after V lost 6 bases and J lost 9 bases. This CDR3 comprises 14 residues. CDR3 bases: TGCAGTGCCCCCCCGGGACAGGGGAAGTTCAAAGCTTTCTTT. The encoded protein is CSAPPGQGKFKAFF.

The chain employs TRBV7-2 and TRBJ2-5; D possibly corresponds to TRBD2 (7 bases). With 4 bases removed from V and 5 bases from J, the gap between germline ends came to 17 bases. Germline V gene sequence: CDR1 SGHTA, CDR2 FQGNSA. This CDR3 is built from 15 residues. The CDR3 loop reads CASSSRGGEGETQYF. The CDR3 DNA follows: TGTGCCAGCAGCTCGAGGGGGGGCGAGGGGGAGACCCAGTACTTC.

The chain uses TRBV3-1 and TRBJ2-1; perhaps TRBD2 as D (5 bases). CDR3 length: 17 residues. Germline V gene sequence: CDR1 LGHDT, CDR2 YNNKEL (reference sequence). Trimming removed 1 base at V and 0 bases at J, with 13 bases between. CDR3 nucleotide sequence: TGTGCCAGCAGCCAAGTTGCGGGTGCCAGCTCCTACAATGAGCAGTTCTTC. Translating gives CASSQVAGASSYNEQFF.

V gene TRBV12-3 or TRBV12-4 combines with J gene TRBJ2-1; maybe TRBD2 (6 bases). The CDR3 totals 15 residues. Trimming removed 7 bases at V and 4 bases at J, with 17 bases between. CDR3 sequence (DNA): TGTGCCAGCACTCAAGGGGCTAGCGAGTACAATGAGCAGTTCTTC. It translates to CASTQGASEYNEQFF.

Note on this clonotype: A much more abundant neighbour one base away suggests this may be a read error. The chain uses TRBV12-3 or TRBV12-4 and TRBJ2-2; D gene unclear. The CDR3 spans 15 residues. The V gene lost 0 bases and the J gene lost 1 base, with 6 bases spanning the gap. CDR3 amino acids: CASSLAHGNTGELFF. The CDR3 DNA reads TGTGCCAGCAGTTTAGCACATGGGAACACCGGGGAGCTGTTTTTT.

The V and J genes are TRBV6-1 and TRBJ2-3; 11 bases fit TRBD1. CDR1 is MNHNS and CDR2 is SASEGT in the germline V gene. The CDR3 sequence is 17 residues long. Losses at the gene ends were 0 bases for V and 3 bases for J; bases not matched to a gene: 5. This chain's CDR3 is CASSEAVGQGATDTQYF. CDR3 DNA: TGTGCCAGCAGTGAAGCTGTTGGACAGGGGGCAACAGATACGCAGTATTTT.

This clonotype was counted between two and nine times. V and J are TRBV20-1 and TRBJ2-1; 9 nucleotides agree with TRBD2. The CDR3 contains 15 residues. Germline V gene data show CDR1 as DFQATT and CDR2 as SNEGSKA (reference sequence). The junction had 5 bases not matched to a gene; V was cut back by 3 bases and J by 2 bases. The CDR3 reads CSASTTSGPYNEQFF. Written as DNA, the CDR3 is TGCAGTGCTAGCACCACTAGCGGGCCCTACAATGAGCAGTTCTTC.

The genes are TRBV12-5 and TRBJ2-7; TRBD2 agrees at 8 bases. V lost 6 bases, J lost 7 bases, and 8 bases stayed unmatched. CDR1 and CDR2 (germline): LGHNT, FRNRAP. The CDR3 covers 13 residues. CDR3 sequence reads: CASGPTSVVEQYF. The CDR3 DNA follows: TGTGCTAGTGGACCGACTAGCGTGGTGGAGCAGTACTTC.

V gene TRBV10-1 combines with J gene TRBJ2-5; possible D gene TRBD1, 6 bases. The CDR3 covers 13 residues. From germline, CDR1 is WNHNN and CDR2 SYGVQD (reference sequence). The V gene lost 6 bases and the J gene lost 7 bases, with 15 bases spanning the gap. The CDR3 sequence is CASSGLQGGTQYF. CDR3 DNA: TGCGCCAGCAGCGGGCTTCAAGGGGGGACCCAGTACTTC.

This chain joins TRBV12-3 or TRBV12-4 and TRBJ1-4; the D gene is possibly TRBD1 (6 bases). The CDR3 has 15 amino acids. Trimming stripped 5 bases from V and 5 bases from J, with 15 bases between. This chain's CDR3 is CASSPGGGRNEKLFF. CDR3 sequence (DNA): TGTGCCAGCAGTCCCGGAGGGGGTCGGAATGAAAAACTGTTTTTT.

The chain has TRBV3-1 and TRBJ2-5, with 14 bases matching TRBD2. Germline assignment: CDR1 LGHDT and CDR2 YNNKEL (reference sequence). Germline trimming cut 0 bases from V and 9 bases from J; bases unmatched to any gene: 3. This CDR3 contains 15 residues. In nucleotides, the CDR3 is TGTGCCAGCAGCCAAGACCGACTAGCGGGAGGGGCCCAGTACTTC. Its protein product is CASSQDRLAGGAQYF.